This T cell receptor beta chain was captured by sequencing in a study of shared clonotypes between healthy human individuals. This clone was seen many times. TCRdb keeps only in-frame clones here, not all; method: immunoSEQ multiplex PCR. The data show 850,000 to 1,200,000 clones, with about 75% seen just once and 1.5% held by the top ten. Trimming pared 4 bases from V and 0 bases from J, leaving 14 bases between. CDR3 length: 15 amino acids. The V gene's germline CDR1 is SGHNT and CDR2 YYREEE (reference sequence). The chain joins TRBV5-4 to TRBJ2-7; D is undetermined. Specimen: memory CD4+ T cells sorted from blood. As to subset: CD45RA-negative fraction. The clonotype comes from a young man in good health. Here the CDR3 DNA reads TGTGCCAGCAGCCGCGGCGGTCCCACCTCCTACGAGCAGTACTTC. This gives the protein CASSRGGPTSYEQYF.